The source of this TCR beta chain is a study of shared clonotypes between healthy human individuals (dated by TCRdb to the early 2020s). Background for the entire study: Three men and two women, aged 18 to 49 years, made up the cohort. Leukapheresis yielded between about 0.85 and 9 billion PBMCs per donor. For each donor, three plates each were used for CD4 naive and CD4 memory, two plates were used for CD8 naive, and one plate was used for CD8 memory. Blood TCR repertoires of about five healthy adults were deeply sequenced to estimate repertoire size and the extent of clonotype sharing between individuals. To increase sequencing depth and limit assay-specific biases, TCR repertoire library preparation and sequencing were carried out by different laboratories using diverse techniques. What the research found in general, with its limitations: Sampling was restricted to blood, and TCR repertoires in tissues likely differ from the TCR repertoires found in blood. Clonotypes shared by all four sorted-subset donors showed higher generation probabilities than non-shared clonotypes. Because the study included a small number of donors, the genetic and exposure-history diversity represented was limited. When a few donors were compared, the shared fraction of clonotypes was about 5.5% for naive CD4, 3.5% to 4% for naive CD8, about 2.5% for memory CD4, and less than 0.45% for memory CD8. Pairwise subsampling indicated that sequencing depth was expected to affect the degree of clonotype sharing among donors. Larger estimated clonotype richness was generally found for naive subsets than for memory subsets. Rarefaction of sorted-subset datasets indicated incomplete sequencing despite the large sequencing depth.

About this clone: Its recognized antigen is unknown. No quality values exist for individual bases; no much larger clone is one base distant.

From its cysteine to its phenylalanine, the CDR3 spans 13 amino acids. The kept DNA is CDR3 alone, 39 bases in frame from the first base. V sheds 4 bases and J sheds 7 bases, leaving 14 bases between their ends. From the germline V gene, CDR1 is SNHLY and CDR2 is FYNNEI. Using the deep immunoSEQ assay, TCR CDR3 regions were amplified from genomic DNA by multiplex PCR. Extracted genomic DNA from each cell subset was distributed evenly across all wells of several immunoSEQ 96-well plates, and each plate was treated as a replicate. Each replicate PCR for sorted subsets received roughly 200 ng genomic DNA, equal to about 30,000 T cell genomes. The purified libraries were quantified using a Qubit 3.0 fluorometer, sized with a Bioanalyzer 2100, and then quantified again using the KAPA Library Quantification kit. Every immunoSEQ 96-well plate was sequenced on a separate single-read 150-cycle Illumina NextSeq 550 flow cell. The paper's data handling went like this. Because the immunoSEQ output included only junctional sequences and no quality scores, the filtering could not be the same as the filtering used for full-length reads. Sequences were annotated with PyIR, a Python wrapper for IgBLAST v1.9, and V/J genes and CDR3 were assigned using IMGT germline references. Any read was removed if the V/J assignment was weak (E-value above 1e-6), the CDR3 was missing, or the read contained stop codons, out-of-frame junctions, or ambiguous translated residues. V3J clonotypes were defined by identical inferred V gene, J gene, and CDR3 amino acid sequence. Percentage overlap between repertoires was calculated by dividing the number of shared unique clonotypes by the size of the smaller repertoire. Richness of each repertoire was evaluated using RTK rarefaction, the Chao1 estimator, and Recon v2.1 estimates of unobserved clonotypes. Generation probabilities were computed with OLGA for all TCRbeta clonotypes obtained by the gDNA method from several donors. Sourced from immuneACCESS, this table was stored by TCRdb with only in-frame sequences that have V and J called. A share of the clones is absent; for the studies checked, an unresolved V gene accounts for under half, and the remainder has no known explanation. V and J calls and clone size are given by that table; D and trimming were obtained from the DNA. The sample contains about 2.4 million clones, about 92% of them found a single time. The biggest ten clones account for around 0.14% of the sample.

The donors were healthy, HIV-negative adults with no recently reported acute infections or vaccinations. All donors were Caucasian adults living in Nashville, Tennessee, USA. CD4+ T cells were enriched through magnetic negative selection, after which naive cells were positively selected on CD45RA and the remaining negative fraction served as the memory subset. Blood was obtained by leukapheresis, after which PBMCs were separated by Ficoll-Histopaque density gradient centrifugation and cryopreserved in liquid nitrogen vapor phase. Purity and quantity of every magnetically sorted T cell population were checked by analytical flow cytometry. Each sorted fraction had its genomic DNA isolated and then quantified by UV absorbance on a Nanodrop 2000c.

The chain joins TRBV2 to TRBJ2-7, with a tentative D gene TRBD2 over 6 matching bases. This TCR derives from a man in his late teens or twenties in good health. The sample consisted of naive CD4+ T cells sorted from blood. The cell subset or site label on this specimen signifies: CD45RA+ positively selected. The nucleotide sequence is TGTGCCAGCAGTGGGGGGACCGGAGGGGAGCAGTACTTC. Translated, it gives CASSGGTGGEQYF.